The T cell receptor (beta chain) described here comes from a study of blood T cell repertoires in COVID-19. Study as a whole: Sites in the United States, Italy and Spain provided acute and convalescent COVID-19 samples.

This CDR3 spans 14 amino acids. Germline V gives CDR1 SGHRS, CDR2 YFSETQ. Trimming took 0 bases from V and 5 from J, leaving 9 bases between them. As processed by the authors: Estimated nucleated cell counts came from reference gene primer amplification. Assay: immunoSEQ multiplex PCR; the TCRdb copy retains only in-frame clones and omits some. V, J and clone size reflect that table, while D and trimming were determined from the DNA. Here the sample spans about 86,000 clones, 87% being singletons. The sequence was collected from a human donor in a cohort sampled during active COVID-19. The rearrangement uses TRBV5-1 and TRBJ2-1, with D maybe TRBD2 (5 bases). Specimen: peripheral blood. The CDR3 sequence: CASSLVTGNNEQFF. The CDR3 nucleotides read TGCGCCAGCAGCTTGGTAACGGGGAACAATGAGCAGTTCTTC.